These 14 T cell receptor beta chains were sequenced from one sample in a study of blood T cell repertoires in COVID-19. Profiling relied on immunoSEQ multiplex PCR, and the TCRdb table lists in-frame clones only, not all of them. The top ten clones hold 4.3% of a sample with approximately 210,000 clones, 80% of them seen once. The sequenced sample consisted of PBMCs or T cells enriched from blood (not recorded which). These receptors were obtained from a man aged 30-40 years with acute COVID-19.

V gene TRBV27 combines with J gene TRBJ2-7, with D perhaps matching TRBD1 (6 bases). CDR1 and CDR2 from the germline V gene are MNHEY and SMNVEV (reference sequence). The CDR3 length is 14 residues. V lost 5 bases to trimming and J lost 2 bases, with 13 bases between them. The CDR3 protein is CASSPSTGPYEQYF. The CDR3 nucleotides read TGTGCCAGCAGTCCATCGACAGGACCCTACGAGCAGTACTTC.

With respect to this clone: Without the conserved terminal phenylalanine or tryptophan, this CDR3 likely stems from a read error. No DNA is shown, since the ends of the CDR3 on it are uncertain; the CDR3 is the one TCRdb lists. The rearrangement uses TRBV20-1 and TRBJ1-2; the table gives TRBD1 as D, unverified against the DNA. Germline V gene sequence: CDR1 DFQATT, CDR2 SNEGSKA (reference sequence). 12 amino acids form the CDR3, both terminal residues included. The CDR3 here is CSASGQGSYQRL.

Only a few counts were recorded for this clone. This chain links TRBV19 with TRBJ2-7; 9 positions match TRBD1. V trimming: 6 bases; J trimming: 6 bases; junction bases outside the gene matches: 12. This CDR3 region has 15 residues. Germline V gene sequence: CDR1 LNHDA, CDR2 SQIVND (reference sequence). The CDR3 spells CASSIDGTGFREQYF. The CDR3 nucleotides read TGTGCCAGTAGCATCGACGGGACAGGGTTTCGCGAGCAGTACTTC.

The chain uses TRBV12-3 or TRBV12-4 and TRBJ1-5; D is ambiguous. The CDR3 has 12 residues. Trimming stripped 3 bases from V and 9 bases from J, with 9 bases between. CDR3 coding DNA: TGTGCCAGCAGTTTCGAGCGGGGGCCCCAGCATTTT. Amino acids: CASSFERGPQHF.

This CDR3 reads CASSITSGGAADTQYF. The CDR3 DNA follows: TGTGCCAGTAGTATCACTAGCGGGGGGGCCGCAGATACGCAGTATTTT. V gene TRBV19 combines with J gene TRBJ2-3; TRBD2 matches 13 bases. The germline V gene has CDR1 LNHDA and CDR2 SQIVND (reference sequence). The CDR3 length is 16 residues. With V trimmed by 3 bases and J by 4 bases, 4 bases remained unmatched.

The V call is TRBV19, the J call TRBJ1-2; the match to TRBD1 covers 7 bases. Germline V gives CDR1 LNHDA, CDR2 SQIVND (reference sequence). The CDR3 runs 14 residues. The J segment lost 3 bases and the V segment lost 8 bases, leaving 9 bases of the junction unmatched. CDR3 region: CASRQRGRYYGYTF. DNA for the CDR3: TGTGCCAGTCGTCAGAGGGGGCGGTACTATGGCTACACCTTC.

The chain uses TRBV4-1 and TRBJ2-5; a weak D match, TRBD2 (5 bases). The germline gives CDR1 MGHRA, CDR2 YSYEKL. The CDR3 is made up of 14 amino acids. V dropped 1 base and J dropped 2 bases, with 8 bases sitting between them. This CDR3 reads CASSQARGQETQYF. Here the CDR3 DNA reads TGCGCCAGCAGCCAAGCACGGGGTCAAGAGACCCAGTACTTC.

This clone was detected a few times. The chain employs TRBV5-1 and TRBJ2-2; 8 bases agree with TRBD1. V was clipped by 0 bases and J by 6 bases; unmatched bases: 4. Germline-derived CDR1 and CDR2 are SGHRS and YFSETQ. The CDR3 is made up of 15 amino acids. CDR3 nucleotides: TGCGCCAGCAGCTTGGGACAGGGGCAGGCCGGGGAGCTGTTTTTT. Amino acid sequence: CASSLGQGQAGELFF.

Here the CDR3 DNA reads TGTGCCAGCGGGACAGGATTCATCTATGGCTACACCTTC. It specifies CASGTGFIYGYTF. J is TRBJ1-2 and V is TRBV2, with 8 bases identical to TRBD1. This CDR3 region has 13 residues. Per germline, CDR1 SNHLY and CDR2 FYNNEI. Losses at the gene ends were 8 bases for V and 4 bases for J; bases not matched to a gene: 6.

The chain carries TRBV5-1 and TRBJ1-3; no definite D call. Germline CDR1 SGHRS, CDR2 YFSETQ. The CDR3 extends over 13 amino acids. V lost 5 bases, J lost 4 bases, and 10 bases lay in between. The CDR3 DNA is TGCGCCAGCAGGAGGGAATCAGGAAACACCATATATTTT. It specifies CASRRESGNTIYF.

The chain uses TRBV10-2 and TRBJ2-1, with 10 bases fitting TRBD2. The germline V gene has CDR1 WSHSY and CDR2 SAAADI. With V trimmed by 6 bases and J by 7 bases, 6 bases remained unmatched. This CDR3 has 14 residues. The CDR3 DNA is TGCGCCAGCAGATCTAGCGGGGGAGGGAATGAGCAGTTCTTC. Translating it yields CASRSSGGGNEQFF.

This clone has more than one count but fewer than ten. The rearrangement joins TRBV11-2 to TRBJ2-7; 7 nucleotides align to TRBD1. Germline CDR1 SGHAT, CDR2 FQNNGV. CDR3 length: 13 residues. V lost 5 bases, J lost 6 bases, and 7 bases stayed unmatched. The chain's CDR3 is CASSRQGSGEQYF. The CDR3 DNA is TGTGCCAGCAGCAGACAGGGTAGTGGCGAGCAGTACTTC.

The V call is TRBV11-2, the J call TRBJ2-4, with TRBD2 matching over 7 bases. CDR1 SGHAT and CDR2 FQNNGV come from the germline V gene. CDR3 length: 15 amino acids. V shed 5 bases and J 6 bases; nucleotides not matched to a gene: 10. CDR3 region: CASSPGLGGPNIQYF. Written as DNA, the CDR3 is TGTGCCAGCAGCCCCGGACTAGGCGGGCCAAACATTCAGTACTTC.

The CDR3 sequence is CASSSYRGTGNTIYF. CDR3 DNA: TGTGCCAGCAGTTCATACAGGGGGACTGGAAACACCATATATTTT. This rearrangement joins TRBV28 to TRBJ1-3; 8 nucleotides line up with TRBD1. The V gene end was trimmed by 4 bases and the J gene end by 2 bases; junction bases not matched to a gene: 4. The V gene's germline CDR1 is MDHEN and CDR2 SYDVKM. The CDR3 consists of 15 residues.